These T cell receptor beta chains were read from a single sample in a study of T cells in Graves' hyperthyroidism and ophthalmopathy. TCRdb recomputed calls from the multiplex PCR reads with MiXCR, one row per CDR3 protein. The table has tens of thousands of distinct CDR3 sequences, roughly 51% seen once. Specimen: peripheral blood or thyroid tissue (not recorded which). The receptor set was obtained from a man aged 18 to 29 with Graves' hyperthyroidism. Each CDR3 is given with its conserved first and last residue.

V,CDR3
TRBV19,CASSIPTNQPQHF
TRBV11-2,CASSPQGGEQYF
TRBV7-3,CASSRGLAGRARHRGAVF
TRBV5-5,CASSFRDRDNQPQHF
TRBV7-3,CASSLGLGSPLHF
TRBV2,CASGGDRGGSPLHF
TRBV6-2/TRBV6-3,CASSYPAFYEQYF
TRBV20-1,CSARRELSNQPQYF
TRBV29-1,CSVATGEGNTEAFF
TRBV2,CASSKQGRWPQHF
TRBV30,CAWGWQGGNQPQHF
TRBV6-2/TRBV6-3,CASSYYRKTDTQYF
TRBV2,CASRKLAGTPTDTQYF
TRBV5-1,CANSSRAAIDGYTF